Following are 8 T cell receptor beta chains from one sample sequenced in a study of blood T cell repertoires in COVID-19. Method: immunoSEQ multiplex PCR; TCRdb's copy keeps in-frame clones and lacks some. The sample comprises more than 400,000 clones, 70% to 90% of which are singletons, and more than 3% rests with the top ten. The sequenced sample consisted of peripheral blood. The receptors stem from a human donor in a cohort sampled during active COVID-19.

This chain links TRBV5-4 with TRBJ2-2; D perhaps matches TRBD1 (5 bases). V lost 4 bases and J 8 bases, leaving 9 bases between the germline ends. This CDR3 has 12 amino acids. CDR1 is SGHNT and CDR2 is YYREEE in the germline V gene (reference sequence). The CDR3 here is CASSRAGGELFF. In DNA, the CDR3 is TGTGCCAGCAGCCGAGCAGGGGGGGAGCTGTTTTTT.

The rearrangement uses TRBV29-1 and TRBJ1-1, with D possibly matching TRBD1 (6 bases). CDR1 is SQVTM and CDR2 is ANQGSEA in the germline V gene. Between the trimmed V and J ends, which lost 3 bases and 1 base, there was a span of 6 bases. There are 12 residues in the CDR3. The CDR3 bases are TGCAGCGTTGAGGGACAGAACACTGAAGCTTTCTTT. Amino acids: CSVEGQNTEAFF.

The CDR3 protein is CASSPSLVNEQFF. The DNA for the CDR3 is TGCGCCAGCAGCCCCAGTTTGGTGAATGAGCAGTTCTTC. The chain combines TRBV4-1 with TRBJ2-1; D remains unclear. The CDR3 length is 13 residues. V lost 4 bases and J 7 bases, leaving 11 bases between the germline ends. Germline values: CDR1 MGHRA, CDR2 YSYEKL.

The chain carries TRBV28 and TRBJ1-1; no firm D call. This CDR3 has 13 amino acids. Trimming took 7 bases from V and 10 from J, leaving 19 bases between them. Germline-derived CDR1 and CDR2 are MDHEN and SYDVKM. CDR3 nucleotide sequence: TGTGCCAGCACTGAGACTAATCCGGTCGGAGCTTTCTTT. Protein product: CASTETNPVGAFF.

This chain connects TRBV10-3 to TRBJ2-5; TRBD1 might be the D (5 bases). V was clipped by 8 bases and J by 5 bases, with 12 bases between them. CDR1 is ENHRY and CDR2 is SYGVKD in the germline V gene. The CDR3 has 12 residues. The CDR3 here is CAIGAGEETQYF. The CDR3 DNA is TGTGCCATCGGGGCAGGCGAGGAGACCCAGTACTTC.

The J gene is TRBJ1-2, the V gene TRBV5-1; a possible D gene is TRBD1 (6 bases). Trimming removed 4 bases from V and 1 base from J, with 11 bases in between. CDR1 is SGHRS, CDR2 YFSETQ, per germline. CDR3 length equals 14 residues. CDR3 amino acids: CASSLRGDNYGYTF. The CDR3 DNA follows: TGCGCCAGCAGCCTCAGGGGCGATAACTATGGCTACACCTTC.

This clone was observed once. The CDR3 nucleotides read TGTGCCAGCAGCTTAGCGGGGGCAGGGAGCACAGATACGCAGTATTTT. Encoded protein: CASSLAGAGSTDTQYF. The chain uses TRBV11-1 and TRBJ2-3; D perhaps matches TRBD1 (6 bases). The CDR3 spans 16 residues. Germline V gene sequence: CDR1 SGHAT, CDR2 FQDESV (reference sequence). Trimming pared 0 bases from V and 0 bases from J, leaving 10 bases between.

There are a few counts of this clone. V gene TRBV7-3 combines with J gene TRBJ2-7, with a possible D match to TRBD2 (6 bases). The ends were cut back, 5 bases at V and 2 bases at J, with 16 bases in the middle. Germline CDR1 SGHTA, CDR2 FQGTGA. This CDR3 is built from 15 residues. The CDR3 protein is CASSAGTELAYEQYF. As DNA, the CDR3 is TGTGCCAGCAGCGCCGGGACTGAACTTGCCTACGAGCAGTACTTC.